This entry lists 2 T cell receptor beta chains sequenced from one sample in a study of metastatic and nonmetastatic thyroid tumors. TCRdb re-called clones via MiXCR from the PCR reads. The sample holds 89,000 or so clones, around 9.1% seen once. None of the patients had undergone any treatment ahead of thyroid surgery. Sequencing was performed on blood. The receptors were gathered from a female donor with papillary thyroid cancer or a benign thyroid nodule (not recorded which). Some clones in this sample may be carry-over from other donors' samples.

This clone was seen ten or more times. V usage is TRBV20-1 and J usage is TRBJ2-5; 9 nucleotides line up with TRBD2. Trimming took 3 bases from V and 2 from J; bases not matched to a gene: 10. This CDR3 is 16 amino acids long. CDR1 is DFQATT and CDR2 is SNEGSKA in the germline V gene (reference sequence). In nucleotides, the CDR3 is TGCAGTGCTAGTCCACTTAGCGGGGGAGGACAAGAGACCCAGTACTTC. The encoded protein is CSASPLSGGGQETQYF.

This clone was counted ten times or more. As DNA, the CDR3 is TGTGCCAGCAGCCAAGTTCTAGGGGGTGCTGAAGCTTTCTTT. It yields the protein CASSQVLGGAEAFF. The chain carries TRBV3-1 and TRBJ1-1; possibly TRBD1 for D (6 bases). With 1 base removed from V and 6 bases from J, the gap between germline ends came to 12 bases. This CDR3 is 14 amino acids long. Germline V gene lookup returns CDR1 LGHDT and CDR2 YNNKEL (reference sequence). Full variable domain (remainder filled in from reference TRBV3-1 and TRBJ1-1): DTAVSQTPKYLVTQMGNDKSIKCEQNLGHDTMYWYKQDSKKFLKIMFSYNNKELIINETVPNRFSPKSPDKAHLNLHINSLELGDSAVYFCASSQVLGGAEAFFGQGTRLTVV.